The entry that follows covers one TCR beta chain sequence. Its antigen is not identified. This record belongs to a study of shared clonotypes between healthy human individuals. At the level of the study: Per donor, three plates held CD4 naive cells, three held CD4 memory, two held CD8 naive and one held CD8 memory.

Study-wide results and caveats: Memory subsets had estimated richness that was generally smaller than that of naive subsets.

The CDR3 sequence is 14 residues long. J lost 6 bases, V lost 6 bases, and 2 bases had no gene match. CDR1 is LNHDA and CDR2 is SQIVND in the germline V gene (reference sequence). Each sorted subset replicate got 200 ng genomic DNA, tens of thousands of genomes. The assay was immunoSEQ multiplex PCR, and TCRdb's table has in-frame clones only and misses some. The data show approximately 1,500,000 clones, approximately 96% seen once. This receptor was identified in a man between 25 and 39 years old in good health. V gene TRBV19 combines with J gene TRBJ2-1; 13 bases align to TRBD2. The sample was naive CD4+ T cells sorted from blood. Subset meaning: CD45RA+ positively selected. Written as DNA, the CDR3 is TGTGCCAGTAGGACTAGCGGGAGGTTCAATGAGCAGTTCTTC. It encodes CASRTSGRFNEQFF. The entire variable domain, with the rest obtained from reference TRBV19 and TRBJ2-1, is as follows: DGGITQSPKYLFRKEGQNVTLSCEQNLNHDAMYWYRQDPGQGLRLIYYSQIVNDFQKGDIAEGYSVSREKKESFPLTVTSAQKNPTAFYLCASRTSGRFNEQFFGPGTRLTVL.